These T cell receptor beta chains were read from a single sample in a study of OX40 agonist ivuxolimab in advanced cancers. Data came from immunoSEQ multiplex PCR; TCRdb stores just in-frame clones and leaves some out. The table records around 140,000 clones, roughly 91% of them present only once. Source: CD4+ or CD8+ T cells sorted from blood, taken in a trial of the OX40 agonist ivuxolimab. The receptors come from an adult with an advanced solid tumor such as melanoma, head and neck, liver or kidney cancer. Both conserved end residues are part of each CDR3. D genes are given only for firm matches. Expanded clones get a size class; other rows say once, few or many, or leave the size out.

d_call	clone_size	v_call	j_call	cdr3_aa	cdr3_nt
.	.	TRBV11-3	TRBJ2-5	CASSLNGQPKETQYF	TGTGCCAGCAGCTTAAATGGACAACCTAAAGAGACCCAGTACTTC
.	.	TRBV4-3	TRBJ2-7	CASSQDTRGAYEQYF	TGCGCCAGCAGCCAAGATACCCGGGGAGCCTACGAGCAGTACTTC
.	.	TRBV20-1	TRBJ2-7	CSAPDPYEQYF	TGCAGTGCCCCTGACCCCTACGAGCAGTACTTC
.	.	TRBV7-2	TRBJ1-1	CASSLDPFQGGNTEAFF	TGTGCCAGCAGCTTAGACCCTTTTCAGGGTGGAAACACTGAAGCTTTCTTT
.	.	TRBV28	TRBJ2-5	CASRPPGVQETQYF	TGTGCCAGCAGGCCGCCAGGGGTCCAAGAGACCCAGTACTTC
TRBD1	.	TRBV10-3	TRBJ1-3	CAISFRGQGVLSSGNTIYF	TGTGCCATCAGTTTTCGGGGACAGGGCGTTTTAAGCTCTGGAAACACCATATATTTT
TRBD2	.	TRBV7-2	TRBJ2-1	CASSLYRGGRYNEQFF	TGTGCCAGCAGCTTATATCGGGGGGGCCGGTACAATGAGCAGTTCTTC
.	.	TRBV5-4	TRBJ1-4	CASSLLMGEKLFF	TGTGCCAGCAGCTTGTTGATGGGTGAAAAACTGTTTTTT
TRBD1	.	TRBV19	TRBJ2-5	CASRTGGVETQYF	TGTGCCAGTAGGACAGGGGGAGTTGAGACCCAGTACTTC
.	.	TRBV10-3	TRBJ1-2	CAITRSTPTEGYTF	TGTGCCATCACTCGCTCGACGCCTACGGAAGGCTACACCTTC
.	.	TRBV6-6	TRBJ2-1	CASSYSRQLGVNEQFF	TGTGCCAGCAGTTACTCCCGACAACTCGGAGTAAATGAGCAGTTCTTC
.	.	TRBV6-6	TRBJ1-3	CASSYDRTATIYF	TGTGCCAGCAGTTACGATAGGACGGCCACCATATATTTT
.	.	TRBV29-1	TRBJ2-1	CSVESQGFYNFNEQFF	TGCAGCGTTGAGTCGCAGGGCTTTTATAACTTCAATGAGCAGTTCTTC
.	.	TRBV19	TRBJ1-1	CASSIRSTGLATEAFF	TGTGCCAGTAGTATAAGGTCGACCGGGTTGGCCACTGAAGCTTTCTTT
TRBD1	.	TRBV4-3	TRBJ1-2	CASSQGTGSRGYTF	TGCGCCAGCAGCCAAGGGACAGGGAGTAGAGGCTACACCTTC
TRBD1	.	TRBV14	TRBJ2-5	CASSPLGTEETQYF	TGTGCCAGCAGCCCCCTTGGGACAGAAGAGACCCAGTACTTC
.	.	TRBV6-1	TRBJ1-1	CASSTQGDTEAFF	TGTGCCAGCAGTACCCAGGGCGACACTGAAGCTTTCTTT
.	.	TRBV5-6	TRBJ2-7	CASSVDYEQYF	TGTGCCAGCAGCGTGGACTACGAGCAGTACTTC
.	.	TRBV9	TRBJ2-2	CASSEGPTGELFF	TGTGCCAGCAGCGAGGGCCCCACTGGGGAGCTGTTTTTT
.	.	TRBV5-1	TRBJ1-1	CASGTKGTMNTEAFF	TGCGCCAGCGGAACCAAAGGGACGATGAACACTGAAGCTTTCTTT
.	.	TRBV18	TRBJ2-3	CASSGVGSTDTQYF	TGTGCCAGCTCAGGTGTCGGGAGTACAGATACGCAGTATTTT
.	.	TRBV11-2	TRBJ1-3	CASSFRGLDGVNTIYF	TGTGCCAGCAGCTTCCGCGGTCTTGATGGGGTTAACACCATATATTTT
.	.	TRBV6-1	TRBJ1-5	CASSPTLNQPQHF	TGTGCCAGCAGTCCTACTCTCAATCAGCCCCAGCATTTT
TRBD1	.	TRBV2	TRBJ1-6	CASSRDRLPYNSPLHF	TGTGCCAGCAGTCGGGACAGGCTTCCCTATAATTCACCCCTCCACTTT
.	.	TRBV18	TRBJ2-7	CASSPDGTYEQYF	TGTGCCAGCTCACCGGACGGGACCTACGAGCAGTACTTC
TRBD1	.	TRBV5-6	TRBJ1-4	CASSLAAGGRKLFF	TGTGCCAGCAGCTTGGCGGCAGGGGGGAGAAAACTGTTTTTT
TRBD2	.	TRBV6-6	TRBJ2-7	CASRYGGYEQYF	TGTGCCAGCAGATACGGGGGGTACGAGCAGTACTTC
TRBD2	.	TRBV7-3	TRBJ2-3	CASSLSGRGDTQYF	TGTGCCAGCAGCTTAAGCGGGAGAGGAGATACGCAGTATTTT
TRBD2	.	TRBV4-2	TRBJ2-3	CASSSGPLAEGVGTDTQYF	TGTGCCAGCAGCTCGGGACCGCTAGCGGAAGGGGTCGGGACAGATACGCAGTATTTT
.	.	TRBV15	TRBJ2-5	CATSPRIVGETQYF	TGTGCCACCAGCCCTCGGATAGTAGGGGAGACCCAGTACTTC
.	.	TRBV6-1	TRBJ2-3	CASSEAGTDTQYF	TGTGCCAGCAGTGAAGCCGGCACAGATACGCAGTATTTT
TRBD1	.	TRBV5-6	TRBJ1-4	CASSWTGSGEKLFF	TGTGCCAGCAGCTGGACAGGGTCAGGTGAAAAACTGTTTTTT
.	.	TRBV5-6	TRBJ1-1	CASSFEGDTEAFF	TGTGCCAGCAGCTTTGAGGGGGACACTGAAGCTTTCTTT
.	.	TRBV30	TRBJ1-2	CAWSLERRYGYTF	TGTGCCTGGAGTCTAGAGAGGCGCTATGGCTACACCTTC
TRBD2	once	TRBV19	TRBJ2-5	CASSIPGLAGGRGETQYF	TGTGCCAGTAGTATCCCGGGACTAGCGGGGGGGCGAGGAGAGACCCAGTACTTC
TRBD1	.	TRBV7-8	TRBJ2-7	CASSSGTGYYEQYF	TGTGCCAGCAGCTCCGGGACAGGGTACTACGAGCAGTACTTC
.	.	TRBV6-5	TRBJ1-2	CASSSWTAPNYGYTF	TGTGCCAGCAGTTCCTGGACAGCACCTAACTATGGCTACACCTTC
.	.	TRBV18	TRBJ2-1	CASSPGTTYNEQFF	TGTGCCAGCTCACCAGGGACAACCTACAATGAGCAGTTCTTC
.	once	TRBV7-2	TRBJ2-3	CASSLDRNTQYF	TGTGCCAGCAGCCTCGACAGAAATACGCAGTATTTT
.	.	TRBV6-6	TRBJ1-4	CASRPYATTNEKLFF	TGTGCCAGCAGACCCTACGCTACAACTAATGAAAAACTGTTTTTT
.	.	TRBV9	TRBJ2-4	CASSPEGTWRKNIQYF	TGTGCCAGCAGCCCCGAAGGGACGTGGAGGAAAAACATTCAGTACTTC
.	.	TRBV6-5	TRBJ1-2	CASSPGGDYGYTF	TGTGCCAGCAGTCCTGGGGGGGACTATGGCTACACCTTC
TRBD1	.	TRBV6-5	TRBJ2-7	CASSPTGTEYEQYF	TGTGCCAGCAGCCCCACCGGGACAGAGTACGAGCAGTACTTC
TRBD1	.	TRBV7-9	TRBJ2-5	CASSSLWTGSTETQYF	TGTGCCAGCAGCTCCCTCTGGACAGGTTCGACGGAGACCCAGTACTTC
.	.	TRBV6-5	TRBJ2-5	CASTRQETQYF	TGTGCCAGCACCAGACAAGAGACCCAGTACTTC
.	.	TRBV5-1	TRBJ2-7	CASSLGQGSYEQYF	TGCGCCAGCAGCTTGGGGCAGGGTTCCTACGAGCAGTACTTC